The rows below give T cell receptor beta chains drawn from one sample of a study of PD-1 blockade in classical Hodgkin lymphoma. The repertoire was sequenced with immunoSEQ multiplex PCR; TCRdb's copy has only in-frame clones and lacks some. The table records roughly 40,000 clones, 70% to 80% of them present only once. This material consisted of peripheral blood mononuclear cells (PBMCs), taken at baseline. The receptors were gathered from a human donor with classical Hodgkin lymphoma. Both conserved end residues are part of each CDR3. D genes are given only for firm matches. Clone size appears in some rows only: once, few, many, or a class for an expanded clone.

clone_size: .; v_call: TRBV6-5; j_call: TRBJ2-7; d_call: .; cdr3_aa: CASSYSEPRDSYEQYF; cdr3_nt: TGTGCCAGCAGTTACTCGGAACCCAGGGACTCCTACGAGCAGTACTTC
clone_size: .; v_call: TRBV13; j_call: TRBJ2-5; d_call: .; cdr3_aa: CASSLEERQETQYF; cdr3_nt: TGTGCCAGCAGCCTGGAGGAGCGCCAAGAGACCCAGTACTTC
clone_size: .; v_call: TRBV18; j_call: TRBJ2-1; d_call: TRBD2; cdr3_aa: CASSPEGLFGEQFF; cdr3_nt: TGTGCCAGCTCACCAGAGGGACTATTTGGTGAGCAGTTCTTC
clone_size: .; v_call: TRBV4-1; j_call: TRBJ2-7; d_call: TRBD2; cdr3_aa: CASSPGLAGAAYEQYF; cdr3_nt: TGCGCCAGCAGCCCAGGACTAGCGGGGGCCGCTTACGAGCAGTACTTC
clone_size: few; v_call: TRBV7-2; j_call: TRBJ2-7; d_call: .; cdr3_aa: CASGRGTYEQYF; cdr3_nt: TGTGCCAGCGGCCGTGGGACCTACGAGCAGTACTTC
clone_size: few; v_call: TRBV30; j_call: TRBJ1-1; d_call: .; cdr3_aa: CAWSGTEAEAFF; cdr3_nt: TGTGCCTGGAGCGGGACTGAGGCTGAAGCTTTCTTT
clone_size: .; v_call: TRBV4-3; j_call: TRBJ1-1; d_call: .; cdr3_aa: CASSQAVNIDGNTEAFF; cdr3_nt: TGCGCCAGCAGCCAAGCCGTAAACATCGATGGGAACACTGAAGCTTTCTTT
clone_size: .; v_call: TRBV27; j_call: TRBJ1-2; d_call: .; cdr3_aa: CASSTNPDEGYTF; cdr3_nt: TGTGCCAGCAGTACCAATCCCGATGAGGGCTACACCTTC
clone_size: .; v_call: TRBV6-5; j_call: TRBJ2-1; d_call: TRBD2; cdr3_aa: CASSIGTTNEQFF; cdr3_nt: TGTGCCAGCAGTATCGGGACTACCAATGAGCAGTTCTTC
clone_size: few; v_call: TRBV6-5; j_call: TRBJ2-1; d_call: .; cdr3_aa: CASSYSASSAVNEQFF; cdr3_nt: TGTGCCAGCAGTTACTCGGCATCCTCGGCGGTCAATGAGCAGTTCTTC
clone_size: .; v_call: TRBV7-9; j_call: TRBJ2-5; d_call: .; cdr3_aa: CASSSPAPGLETQYF; cdr3_nt: TGTGCCAGCAGCAGCCCGGCCCCTGGCTTGGAGACCCAGTACTTC
clone_size: .; v_call: TRBV19; j_call: TRBJ2-7; d_call: .; cdr3_aa: CATRESSYEQYF; cdr3_nt: TGTGCCACCCGGGAGAGCTCCTACGAGCAGTACTTC
clone_size: .; v_call: TRBV20-1; j_call: TRBJ1-1; d_call: .; cdr3_aa: CSAPAGRGAFF; cdr3_nt: TGCAGTGCCCCCGCTGGGAGGGGAGCTTTCTTT
clone_size: .; v_call: TRBV29-1; j_call: TRBJ2-3; d_call: .; cdr3_aa: CSVREFGGDTQYF; cdr3_nt: TGCAGCGTACGGGAGTTCGGGGGAGATACGCAGTATTTT
clone_size: once; v_call: TRBV9; j_call: TRBJ2-1; d_call: TRBD1; cdr3_aa: CASSYGQGRDNEQFF; cdr3_nt: TGTGCCAGCAGCTACGGACAGGGGCGGGACAATGAGCAGTTCTTC
clone_size: .; v_call: TRBV10-2; j_call: TRBJ2-3; d_call: TRBD2; cdr3_aa: CASSRTSGRGDTQYF; cdr3_nt: TGCGCCAGCAGCCGGACTAGCGGGAGAGGAGATACGCAGTATTTT
clone_size: .; v_call: TRBV18; j_call: TRBJ2-5; d_call: .; cdr3_aa: CASSPRPRTETQYF; cdr3_nt: TGTGCCAGCTCACCTCGACCCAGAACGGAGACCCAGTACTTC
clone_size: .; v_call: TRBV28; j_call: TRBJ2-5; d_call: .; cdr3_aa: CASSLEGTLKETQYF; cdr3_nt: TGTGCCAGCAGTTTAGAAGGGACACTGAAAGAGACCCAGTACTTC
clone_size: .; v_call: TRBV6-1; j_call: TRBJ2-7; d_call: .; cdr3_aa: CASSGAFSYEQYF; cdr3_nt: TGTGCCAGCAGTGGAGCCTTTTCCTACGAGCAGTACTTC
clone_size: .; v_call: TRBV28; j_call: TRBJ1-5; d_call: TRBD1; cdr3_aa: CASSPRTGNQPQHF; cdr3_nt: TGTGCCAGCAGTCCACGGACAGGAAATCAGCCCCAGCATTTT
clone_size: .; v_call: TRBV27; j_call: TRBJ2-1; d_call: TRBD1; cdr3_aa: CASSLGQGLDNEQFF; cdr3_nt: TGTGCCAGCAGCCTCGGACAGGGTCTAGACAATGAGCAGTTCTTC
clone_size: .; v_call: TRBV7-6; j_call: TRBJ1-1; d_call: .; cdr3_aa: CASSLAQGEAFF; cdr3_nt: TGTGCCAGCAGCTTAGCGCAGGGTGAAGCTTTCTTT
clone_size: .; v_call: TRBV10-3; j_call: TRBJ1-3; d_call: .; cdr3_aa: CAINRASGNTIYF; cdr3_nt: TGTGCCATCAATCGGGCCTCTGGAAACACCATATATTTT
clone_size: once; v_call: TRBV10-2; j_call: TRBJ2-1; d_call: TRBD2; cdr3_aa: CASSYLAGGIYNEQFF; cdr3_nt: TGCGCCAGCAGTTATTTAGCGGGAGGAATCTACAATGAGCAGTTCTTC
clone_size: .; v_call: TRBV9; j_call: TRBJ2-5; d_call: TRBD1; cdr3_aa: CASSFRDRQETQYF; cdr3_nt: TGTGCCAGCAGCTTCCGGGACAGGCAAGAGACCCAGTACTTC
clone_size: .; v_call: TRBV27; j_call: TRBJ2-1; d_call: .; cdr3_aa: CASSFTGPSVEQFF; cdr3_nt: TGTGCCAGCAGTTTTACGGGACCATCTGTCGAGCAGTTCTTC
clone_size: .; v_call: TRBV7-6; j_call: TRBJ2-5; d_call: .; cdr3_aa: CASSSPHLGGETQYF; cdr3_nt: TGTGCCAGCAGCTCCCCCCATTTGGGTGGAGAGACCCAGTACTTC
clone_size: .; v_call: TRBV5-4; j_call: TRBJ2-7; d_call: .; cdr3_aa: CASSPMVGSTKGEQYF; cdr3_nt: TGTGCCAGCAGCCCGATGGTTGGTTCGACCAAGGGCGAGCAGTACTTC
clone_size: few; v_call: TRBV4-3; j_call: TRBJ2-5; d_call: .; cdr3_aa: CASSQDSGTGETQYF; cdr3_nt: TGCGCCAGCAGCCAAGATTCCGGTACGGGGGAGACCCAGTACTTC
clone_size: .; v_call: TRBV6-1; j_call: TRBJ2-7; d_call: .; cdr3_aa: CASSEPRGQTLYEQYF; cdr3_nt: TGTGCCAGCAGTGAACCAAGGGGTCAAACTCTCTACGAGCAGTACTTC
clone_size: .; v_call: TRBV5-1; j_call: TRBJ1-4; d_call: .; cdr3_aa: CASSQTGTPQKLFF; cdr3_nt: TGCGCCAGCAGCCAAACAGGGACCCCTCAAAAACTGTTTTTT
clone_size: .; v_call: TRBV7-2; j_call: TRBJ2-7; d_call: .; cdr3_aa: CASSSTSEQYF; cdr3_nt: TGTGCCAGCAGCTCTACATCGGAGCAGTACTTC
clone_size: .; v_call: TRBV19; j_call: TRBJ1-5; d_call: .; cdr3_aa: CASSIGRQALNQPQHF; cdr3_nt: TGTGCCAGTAGTATCGGCCGGCAGGCCCTCAATCAGCCCCAGCATTTT
clone_size: .; v_call: TRBV14; j_call: TRBJ1-4; d_call: .; cdr3_aa: CASSQEEDLNEKLFF; cdr3_nt: TGTGCCAGCAGCCAAGAGGAGGACCTTAATGAAAAACTGTTTTTT
clone_size: few; v_call: TRBV30; j_call: TRBJ2-1; d_call: TRBD2; cdr3_aa: CAFRTSGSRHEQFF; cdr3_nt: TGTGCCTTTCGGACTAGCGGGAGTCGCCATGAGCAGTTCTTC
clone_size: few; v_call: TRBV27; j_call: TRBJ2-5; d_call: TRBD2; cdr3_aa: CASRPGWVLAGDQETQYF; cdr3_nt: TGTGCCAGTCGACCGGGTTGGGTACTAGCGGGGGACCAAGAGACCCAGTACTTC
clone_size: many; v_call: TRBV7-9; j_call: TRBJ1-2; d_call: .; cdr3_aa: CASSSGQTDYGYTF; cdr3_nt: TGTGCCAGCAGCTCCGGACAGACTGACTATGGCTACACCTTC
clone_size: .; v_call: TRBV30; j_call: TRBJ1-1; d_call: TRBD1; cdr3_aa: CAWSVTGWAPEAFF; cdr3_nt: TGTGCCTGGAGTGTGACAGGGTGGGCACCTGAAGCTTTCTTT
clone_size: few; v_call: TRBV6-5; j_call: TRBJ1-2; d_call: .; cdr3_aa: CASSYSGTTNYGYTF; cdr3_nt: TGTGCCAGCAGTTACTCTGGGACAACTAACTATGGCTACACCTTC
clone_size: .; v_call: TRBV30; j_call: TRBJ2-7; d_call: TRBD1; cdr3_aa: CAWGRTGGYEQYF; cdr3_nt: TGTGCCTGGGGTCGGACAGGGGGCTACGAGCAGTACTTC
clone_size: .; v_call: TRBV6-1; j_call: TRBJ2-7; d_call: .; cdr3_aa: CASSRGSLTYEQYF; cdr3_nt: TGTGCCAGCAGTCGGGGCAGCCTTACCTACGAGCAGTACTTC
clone_size: few; v_call: TRBV7-2; j_call: TRBJ2-5; d_call: TRBD2; cdr3_aa: CASSLTSGSFETQYF; cdr3_nt: TGTGCCAGCAGCTTGACTAGCGGGAGTTTTGAGACCCAGTACTTC
clone_size: .; v_call: TRBV18; j_call: TRBJ2-7; d_call: .; cdr3_aa: CASSPPDSTYEQYF; cdr3_nt: TGTGCCAGCTCCCCTCCGGACAGCACCTACGAGCAGTACTTC
clone_size: few; v_call: TRBV10-3; j_call: TRBJ1-2; d_call: .; cdr3_aa: CAISEFPGNYGYTF; cdr3_nt: TGTGCCATCAGTGAGTTTCCAGGGAACTATGGCTACACCTTC
clone_size: once; v_call: TRBV27; j_call: TRBJ1-2; d_call: .; cdr3_aa: CASSSRPPGAAGYTF; cdr3_nt: TGTGCCAGCAGTTCCCGGCCCCCAGGGGCAGCTGGCTACACCTTC
clone_size: .; v_call: TRBV5-6; j_call: TRBJ1-4; d_call: TRBD1; cdr3_aa: CASSLGGTGYMELFF; cdr3_nt: TGTGCCAGCAGCTTGGGTGGGACAGGGTACATGGAACTGTTTTTT
clone_size: .; v_call: TRBV11-2; j_call: TRBJ2-7; d_call: TRBD1; cdr3_aa: CASSRGTGLSYEQYF; cdr3_nt: TGTGCCAGCAGCCGGGGGACAGGACTTTCCTACGAGCAGTACTTC
clone_size: few; v_call: TRBV30; j_call: TRBJ2-3; d_call: .; cdr3_aa: CAWSESGTDTQYF; cdr3_nt: TGTGCCTGGAGTGAAAGCGGTACAGATACGCAGTATTTT
clone_size: .; v_call: TRBV6-6; j_call: TRBJ1-1; d_call: .; cdr3_aa: CASSYSLNTEAFF; cdr3_nt: TGTGCCAGCAGTTACTCCCTGAACACTGAAGCTTTCTTT
clone_size: .; v_call: TRBV13; j_call: TRBJ2-2; d_call: TRBD2; cdr3_aa: CASSSDGGGITGELFF; cdr3_nt: TGTGCCAGCAGCTCCGACGGGGGAGGGATCACCGGGGAGCTGTTTTTT
clone_size: .; v_call: TRBV7-8; j_call: TRBJ1-1; d_call: TRBD1; cdr3_aa: CASSPDRVGTEAFF; cdr3_nt: TGTGCCAGCAGCCCTGACAGGGTTGGCACTGAAGCTTTCTTT
clone_size: few; v_call: TRBV19; j_call: TRBJ1-2; d_call: TRBD1; cdr3_aa: CASSIKLGTGPGYTF; cdr3_nt: TGTGCCAGTAGTATCAAGCTCGGGACAGGGCCCGGCTACACCTTC
clone_size: .; v_call: TRBV27; j_call: TRBJ2-3; d_call: TRBD1; cdr3_aa: CASSLGTGGYTDTQYF; cdr3_nt: TGTGCCAGCAGTTTAGGGACAGGGGGATACACAGATACGCAGTATTTT
clone_size: .; v_call: TRBV20-1; j_call: TRBJ1-1; d_call: .; cdr3_aa: CSARGEGAFF; cdr3_nt: TGCAGTGCTAGAGGGGAGGGAGCTTTCTTT
clone_size: .; v_call: TRBV30; j_call: TRBJ1-2; d_call: .; cdr3_aa: CAWNTPTNYGYTF; cdr3_nt: TGTGCCTGGAACACCCCAACTAACTATGGCTACACCTTC
clone_size: .; v_call: TRBV5-6; j_call: TRBJ1-6; d_call: .; cdr3_aa: CASSLVNSPLHF; cdr3_nt: TGTGCCAGCAGCTTGGTAAATTCACCCCTCCACTTT
clone_size: .; v_call: TRBV6-5; j_call: TRBJ2-1; d_call: TRBD1; cdr3_aa: CASSRQGPADEQFF; cdr3_nt: TGTGCCAGCAGCCGACAGGGGCCGGCGGATGAGCAGTTCTTC